This TCR beta chain is from a study of regulatory T cells in long-lasting Graves disease. Time point defined: newly diagnosed GD, antithyroid drugs for less than 3 months. Extracted RNA from PBMCs served as the source of the TCR library. This clonotype was seen a few times. With iRepertoire HTBI primers and Arm-PCR of CDR3 regions, TCR beta libraries were built. TCRdb reanalysed the multiplex PCR reads using MiXCR and keeps one entry per CDR3 protein. This repertoire shows 540,000 or so distinct CDR3 sequences, 13% found once; its top ten account for roughly 10%. This same sample was also taken into another study, of T cells in Graves' hyperthyroidism and ophthalmopathy. That source reports: Clinical symptoms, serum thyroxine, TRAb, thyroid ultrasound and orbital computed tomography established diagnosis.

The clonotype comes from a man aged 25-45 years with Graves disease. The specimen comprised peripheral blood mononuclear cells (PBMCs), sampled at new diagnosis, from a patient treated with antithyroid drugs.

The CDR3 region is CAWSQQGSRIDEQFF. DNA of the CDR3: TGTGCCTGGAGTCAGCAGGGCTCCCGCATCGATGAGCAGTTCTTC. The rearrangement links TRBV30 to TRBJ2-1; the D gene is possibly TRBD1 (5 bases). The germline CDR1 and CDR2 sequences are GTSNPN and SVGIG (reference sequence). V lost 2 bases, J lost 8 bases, and 19 bases lay in between. The CDR3 contains 15 residues.